The TCR beta chain described here comes from a study of blood T cell repertoires in COVID-19. On the study more broadly: Specimens from acute and convalescent COVID-19 originated in the United States, Italy and Spain. T cells, B-cell-depleted T cells, or PBMCs supplied cDNA or gDNA.

Per germline, CDR1 LGHNA and CDR2 YNFKEQ. The V and J ends lost 3 bases and 5 bases, in that order; junction bases with no gene match: 9. The CDR3 runs to 16 residues. Method: immunoSEQ multiplex PCR; TCRdb's copy keeps in-frame clones and lacks some. The data show around 290,000 clones, roughly nine tenths seen once. Participant-reported clinical history was the basis for cohort assignment. For recovered donors of Cohort 3, there were two negative PCRs, clearance, or symptom resolution. What was sequenced was PBMCs or T cells enriched from blood (not recorded which). The V gene is TRBV4-2, the J gene TRBJ2-1, with 8 bases matching TRBD2. This clonotype originated in a woman aged 35 to 49 who had recovered from COVID-19. In DNA, the CDR3 is TGTGCCAGCAGCCAGGGGGGTGGCGGGAGGCACAATGAGCAGTTCTTC. Encoded protein: CASSQGGGGRHNEQFF.